One and the same sample provided the 31 T cell receptor beta chains below, sequenced in a study of T cells in Graves' hyperthyroidism and ophthalmopathy. TCR beta CDR3 sequences were amplified from RNA transcripts. The HTBI primer set served for first-round RT-PCR of the TCR CDR3. Via MiXCR, TCRdb re-called the multiplex PCR reads, giving one row per CDR3 protein. The top ten hold 50% of the sample, which has about 200,000 distinct CDR3 sequences, 15% to 20% seen once. Material for sequencing was blood. These receptors all come from a middle-aged man with Graves' hyperthyroidism.

This clonotype was observed a handful of times. The V and J genes are TRBV7-9 and TRBJ1-1; 11 bases fit TRBD1. Per germline, CDR1 SEHNR and CDR2 FQNEAQ (reference sequence). The CDR3 consists of 18 residues. Trimming took 2 bases from V and 5 from J; bases not matched to a gene: 13. The CDR3 reads CASSLRTGGAPLGTEAFF. The CDR3 DNA is TGTGCCAGCAGCTTAAGGACAGGGGGCGCCCCGTTGGGAACTGAAGCTTTCTTT. Looking up the rest from reference TRBV7-9 and TRBJ1-1 gives the full variable domain: DTGVSQNPRHKITKRGQNVTFRCDPISEHNRLYWYRQTLGQGPEFLTYFQNEAQLEKSRLLSDRFSAERPKGSFSTLEIQRTEQGDSAMYLCASSLRTGGAPLGTEAFFGQGTRLTVV.

This chain links TRBV15 with TRBJ2-1; 11 nucleotides match TRBD2. Germline lookup yields CDR1 LNHNV and CDR2 YYDKDF (reference sequence). The CDR3 extends over 15 amino acids. The J segment lost 8 bases and the V segment lost 3 bases, leaving 6 bases of the junction unmatched. CDR3 loop: CATSRLLAGDYEQFF. In DNA, the CDR3 is TGTGCCACCAGCAGGTTACTAGCGGGAGACTATGAGCAGTTCTTC.

V gene TRBV24-1 combines with J gene TRBJ2-5; D is possibly TRBD1 (6 bases). Germline-derived CDR1 and CDR2 are KGHDR and SFDVKD. V gave up 4 bases and J gave up 1 base, with 15 bases separating them. There are 16 residues in the CDR3. The CDR3 DNA reads as TGTGCCACCAGTGACCGCCGCCGGGACACCCAAGAGACCCAGTACTTC. Translation gives CATSDRRRDTQETQYF.

This clonotype was seen more than once but under ten times. V is TRBV7-9 and J is TRBJ1-1; maybe TRBD1 (5 bases). This CDR3 spans 13 amino acids. Germline values: CDR1 SEHNR, CDR2 FQNEAQ (reference sequence). Trimming took 5 bases from V and 5 from J, leaving 12 bases between them. This CDR3 is CASSPQVDTEAFF. The CDR3 coding sequence is TGTGCCAGCAGCCCACAGGTGGATACTGAAGCTTTCTTT.

The rearrangement uses TRBV20-1 and TRBJ2-1, with 12 bases lining up with TRBD2. From germline, CDR1 is DFQATT and CDR2 SNEGSKA (reference sequence). The CDR3 is made up of 13 amino acids. With V trimmed by 3 bases and J by 9 bases, 3 bases remained unmatched. The CDR3 DNA follows: TGCAGTGCTAGTCTAGCGGGAGGGAGTGAGCAGTTCTTC. Amino acid sequence: CSASLAGGSEQFF.

Ten or more counts support this clonotype. This chain connects TRBV28 to TRBJ2-3; 7 bases line up with TRBD2. Germline CDR1 is MDHEN and CDR2 is SYDVKM. After removal of 7 bases from V and 0 bases from J, the junction contained 10 bases not matched to a gene. This CDR3 contains 16 residues. The CDR3: CASIPGGRASTDTQYF. CDR3 in DNA: TGTGCCAGCATCCCGGGCGGGAGAGCGAGCACAGATACGCAGTATTTT.

This clonotype was seen a few times. The chain recombines TRBV6-2 or TRBV6-3 with TRBJ1-4, with D hard to call. The CDR3 consists of 19 residues. Germline CDR1 is MNHEY and CDR2 is SVGEGT. Trimming pared 0 bases from V and 2 bases from J, leaving 19 bases between. In DNA, the CDR3 is TGTGCCAGCAGTTACTCCCCGATTGAGGAGGCGGAGACTAATGAAAAACTGTTTTTT. This sequence encodes CASSYSPIEEAETNEKLFF.

This clonotype was counted ten times or more. Written as DNA, the CDR3 is TGTGCCAGCAGTGAACGCAGGCCAATTCAGGACCCAGATACGCAGTATTTT. Amino acids: CASSERRPIQDPDTQYF. The chain joins TRBV6-1 to TRBJ2-3; D unresolved. V lost 2 bases and J 4 bases, leaving 19 bases between the germline ends. Looked up from germline, CDR1 is MNHNS and CDR2 is SASEGT. This CDR3 region has 17 residues.

The V call is TRBV20-1, the J call TRBJ2-7; D uncertain. The CDR3 totals 13 residues. V lost 5 bases and J lost 5, with 16 bases in between. The germline V gene encodes CDR1 DFQATT and CDR2 SNEGSKA (reference sequence). This chain's CDR3 is CSAVELERHEQYF. As DNA, the CDR3 is TGCAGTGCTGTAGAACTGGAGAGACACGAGCAGTACTTC.

This clonotype was seen at least ten times. V and J are TRBV11-3 and TRBJ2-1, with 8 nucleotides matching TRBD2. V trimming: 5 bases; J trimming: 0 bases; junction bases outside the gene matches: 9. Germline CDR1 SGHNT, CDR2 YENEEA. The CDR3 has 17 amino acids. CDR3 region: CASSQTGGTSSYNEQFF. The CDR3 bases are TGTGCCAGCAGCCAAACCGGCGGGACTAGCTCCTACAATGAGCAGTTCTTC.

The sample holds a few counts of this clonotype. The chain couples TRBV12-3 or TRBV12-4 to TRBJ1-2, with D uncertain. The CDR3 is 13 amino acids. The V and J ends lost 3 bases and 8 bases respectively, with 13 bases between them. As DNA, the CDR3 is TGTGCCAGCAGTTTTGTGCGGGGATTAGGCTACACCTTC. This encodes CASSFVRGLGYTF.

The table lists this clonotype with many counts. The J gene is TRBJ2-7, the V gene TRBV6-1; D is undetermined. V lost 5 bases, J lost 6 bases, and 14 bases lay in between. CDR3 length equals 13 residues. CDR1 and CDR2 (germline): MNHNS, SASEGT. The CDR3 DNA is TGTGCCAGCAGTTATAACGGCGCCGGCGAGCAGTACTTC. Protein sequence: CASSYNGAGEQYF.

In this sample, this clonotype turned up many times. The chain links TRBV2 to TRBJ2-7; 9 nucleotides agree with TRBD1. With V trimmed by 4 bases and J by 6 bases, 16 bases remained unmatched. The germline CDR1 and CDR2 sequences are SNHLY and FYNNEI. This CDR3 region has 17 residues. CDR3 nucleotides: TGTGCCAGCAGTGCTAAAAGACCGGGACAGGGATCGGGCGAGCAGTACTTC. Its translation: CASSAKRPGQGSGEQYF.

V usage is TRBV6-6 and J usage is TRBJ2-1; D may correspond to TRBD1 or TRBD2 (5 bases each). CDR3 length equals 15 residues. Trimming shortened V by 2 bases and J by 5 bases, and 13 bases separated the two germline ends. CDR1 and CDR2 from the germline V gene are MNHNY and SVGAGI (reference sequence). The CDR3 DNA is TGTGCCAGCAGTTACCGTCGGCAGGGAGACAATGAGCAGTTCTTC. Its protein is CASSYRRQGDNEQFF.

This clonotype was counted at least ten times. The chain employs TRBV30 and TRBJ2-3, with 7 bases aligning to TRBD2. The ends lost 6 bases at V and 2 bases at J; junction bases unmatched: 8. The CDR3 covers 14 residues. Per the germline V gene, CDR1 is GTSNPN and CDR2 is SVGIG (reference sequence). Here the CDR3 DNA reads TGTGCCTGTGAGAGCGGGGCACACACAGATACGCAGTATTTT. The encoded protein is CACESGAHTDTQYF.

This clonotype was recorded a few times. The V gene is TRBV30, the J gene TRBJ1-5, with TRBD1 matching over 7 bases. CDR3 length: 15 amino acids. The J segment lost 4 bases and the V segment lost 3 bases, leaving 9 bases of the junction unmatched. Germline lookup yields CDR1 GTSNPN and CDR2 SVGIG (reference sequence). Here the CDR3 DNA reads TGTGCCTGGAGGCTACCAGGGGGAGTAAATCAGCCCCAGCATTTT. It translates to CAWRLPGGVNQPQHF.

V usage is TRBV5-5 and J usage is TRBJ2-1; 8 nucleotides agree with TRBD2. Trimming at V came to 0 bases and at J to 1 base, leaving 6 bases not matched to a gene. The CDR3 sequence is 17 residues long. CDR1 and CDR2 from the germline V gene are SGHKS and YYEKEE (reference sequence). The CDR3 loop reads CASSLGRGAQSYNEQFF. As DNA, the CDR3 is TGTGCCAGCAGCTTGGGGCGGGGGGCGCAATCCTACAATGAGCAGTTCTTC. Based on the CDR3 plus reference TRBV5-5 and TRBJ2-1, the full variable domain is DAGVTQSPTHLIKTRGQQVTLRCSPISGHKSVSWYQQVLGQGPQFIFQYYEKEERGRGNFPDRFSARQFPNYSSELNVNALLLGDSALYLCASSLGRGAQSYNEQFFGPGTRLTVL.

This clonotype has at least ten counts. The chain employs TRBV12-3 or TRBV12-4 and TRBJ1-2; D is ambiguous. The ends were cut back, 6 bases at V and 5 bases at J, with 16 bases in the middle. CDR3 size: 14 residues. For the CDR3, the DNA is TGTGCCAGCAGCCCACGAGGCGCGGTGTATGGCTACACCTTC. Protein: CASSPRGAVYGYTF.

This clonotype was observed at least ten times. One end of the junction is discordant with germline, which a read error may explain. This chain joins TRBV18 and TRBJ2-5, with TRBD2 matching over 12 bases. The CDR3 length is 15 residues. Germline assignment: CDR1 KGHSH and CDR2 LQKENI. Here the CDR3 reads CASSPPSGREETQYF. CDR3 in DNA: TGTGCCAGCTCCCCACCTAGCGGGAGGGAAGAGACCCAGTACTTC.

For this clonotype: A much larger clone differs by one base, so this may be a read error. This rearrangement joins TRBV16 to TRBJ2-2, with TRBD1 matching 9 bases. V was clipped by 10 bases and J by 6 bases; unmatched bases: 12. Germline lookup yields CDR1 KGHSY and CDR2 FQNENV. The CDR3 extends over 15 amino acids. Here the CDR3 DNA reads TGTGCCATCTTGCCCGGGACAGGGATCGCCGGGGAGCTGTTTTTT. This translates into CAILPGTGIAGELFF.

Only one count was recorded for this clonotype. The rearrangement joins TRBV7-9 to TRBJ2-5, with 13 bases aligning to TRBD2. The CDR3 contains 16 residues. The V segment lost 1 base and the J segment 5 bases; nucleotides outside the gene matches: 4. CDR1 is SEHNR, CDR2 FQNEAQ, per germline (reference sequence). CDR3 coding DNA: TGTGCCAGCAGCTTAGGGACTAGCGGGAGAGGTGAGACCCAGTACTTC. Translating it yields CASSLGTSGRGETQYF.

In its sample, this clonotype was seen many times. J is TRBJ2-7 and V is TRBV2; 10 bases map to TRBD2. CDR1 SNHLY and CDR2 FYNNEI come from the germline V gene. The CDR3 covers 13 residues. With 7 bases clipped from V and 2 bases from J, the junction kept 2 bases outside the gene matches. The CDR3 nucleotides read TGTGCCAGCAAGACTAGCGGGCCCTACGAGCAGTACTTC. Protein product: CASKTSGPYEQYF.

This clonotype was seen repeatedly, ten times or more. The gene calls are TRBV6-2 or TRBV6-3 and TRBJ2-2, with 12 bases matching TRBD2. The CDR3 is 16 residues long. V lost 4 bases, J lost 5 bases, and 5 bases stayed unmatched. From germline, CDR1 is MNHEY and CDR2 SVGEGT. The CDR3 here is CASSSRTSGITGELFF. The CDR3 DNA follows: TGTGCCAGCAGTTCCAGGACTAGCGGGATAACCGGGGAGCTGTTTTTT.

This clonotype was counted ten times or more. The rearrangement links TRBV28 to TRBJ1-1, with D unclear. The CDR3 extends over 14 amino acids. V shed 1 base and J shed 1 base, with 7 bases lying between them. Germline V gene sequence: CDR1 MDHEN, CDR2 SYDVKM. The CDR3 spells CASSLFGENTEAFF. As DNA, the CDR3 is TGTGCCAGCAGTTTATTCGGGGAGAACACTGAAGCTTTCTTT.

This clonotype has a count of ten or more. The chain recombines TRBV30 with TRBJ1-1, with D possibly being TRBD1 (5 bases). V was clipped by 0 bases and J by 6 bases, with 11 bases between them. CDR1 and CDR2 from the germline V gene are GTSNPN and SVGIG (reference sequence). The CDR3 sequence is 13 residues long. The CDR3 DNA reads as TGTGCCTGGAGTGTGGCAGGGTGGGCTGAAGCTTTCTTT. Residues: CAWSVAGWAEAFF.

The sample holds a few counts of this clonotype. The chain combines TRBV28 with TRBJ1-5; 10 nucleotides match TRBD1. This CDR3 is 16 amino acids long. Germline loops: CDR1 MDHEN, CDR2 SYDVKM. The trim removed 4 bases at V and 3 bases at J, leaving 6 bases unmatched. The DNA for the CDR3 is TGTGCCAGCAGTTCCAGGGACAGGGGACCCAATCAGCCCCAGCATTTT. Encoded protein: CASSSRDRGPNQPQHF. Combining the CDR3 with reference TRBV28 and TRBJ1-5 gives the whole variable domain DVKVTQSSRYLVKRTGEKVFLECVQDMDHENMFWYRQDPGLGLRLIYFSYDVKMKEKGDIPEGYSVSREKKERFSLILESASTNQTSMYLCASSSRDRGPNQPQHFGDGTRLSIL.

This clonotype was detected ten times or more. This chain joins TRBV10-3 and TRBJ1-2; the match to TRBD1 covers 7 bases. V trimming: 5 bases; J trimming: 4 bases; junction bases outside the gene matches: 7. The CDR3 covers 14 residues. Germline loops: CDR1 ENHRY, CDR2 SYGVKD. The CDR3 loop is CAISSDRESYGYTF. CDR3 nucleotides: TGTGCCATCAGTTCCGACAGGGAGTCCTATGGCTACACCTTC.

In this sample, this clonotype turned up many times. J is TRBJ2-3 and V is TRBV7-2; 13 nucleotides align to TRBD2. The junction had 5 bases not matched to a gene; V was cut back by 6 bases and J by 5 bases. CDR3 length: 15 amino acids. Germline loops: CDR1 SGHTA, CDR2 FQGNSA. CDR3 sequence reads: CASSFGLAGVDTQYF. The CDR3 region has the DNA TGTGCCAGCAGTTTCGGACTAGCGGGAGTAGATACGCAGTATTTT.

This clonotype appeared many times. This chain joins TRBV20-1 and TRBJ2-3, with D unclear. The CDR3 is made up of 13 amino acids. CDR1 and CDR2 from the germline V gene are DFQATT and SNEGSKA (reference sequence). Trimming shortened V by 1 base and J by 2 bases, and 7 bases separated the two germline ends. CDR3 region: CSARVGSTDTQYF. The DNA for the CDR3 is TGCAGTGCTAGAGTTGGGTCCACAGATACGCAGTATTTT.

Note on this clonotype: A much larger clone is a single base away; this may be a read error. The chain carries TRBV6-5 and TRBJ1-1; a weak D match, TRBD1 (5 bases). In germline, CDR1 is MNHEY, CDR2 SVGAGI. CDR3 length: 14 amino acids. V lost 2 bases to trimming and J lost 6 bases, with 13 bases between them. The CDR3 region has the DNA TGTGCCAGCAGTTACGAAGGGGCTGGGGCTGAAGCTTTCTTT. Translated, it gives CASSYEGAGAEAFF.

This clonotype appeared many times. The rearrangement links TRBV12-3 or TRBV12-4 to TRBJ1-1; perhaps TRBD1 as D (5 bases). The V gene lost 6 bases and the J gene lost 1 base, with 12 bases spanning the gap. The CDR3 runs 14 residues. CDR3 sequence: CASSRSQGNTEAFF. The CDR3 DNA sequence: TGTGCCAGCAGCCGGTCCCAGGGGAACACTGAAGCTTTCTTT.